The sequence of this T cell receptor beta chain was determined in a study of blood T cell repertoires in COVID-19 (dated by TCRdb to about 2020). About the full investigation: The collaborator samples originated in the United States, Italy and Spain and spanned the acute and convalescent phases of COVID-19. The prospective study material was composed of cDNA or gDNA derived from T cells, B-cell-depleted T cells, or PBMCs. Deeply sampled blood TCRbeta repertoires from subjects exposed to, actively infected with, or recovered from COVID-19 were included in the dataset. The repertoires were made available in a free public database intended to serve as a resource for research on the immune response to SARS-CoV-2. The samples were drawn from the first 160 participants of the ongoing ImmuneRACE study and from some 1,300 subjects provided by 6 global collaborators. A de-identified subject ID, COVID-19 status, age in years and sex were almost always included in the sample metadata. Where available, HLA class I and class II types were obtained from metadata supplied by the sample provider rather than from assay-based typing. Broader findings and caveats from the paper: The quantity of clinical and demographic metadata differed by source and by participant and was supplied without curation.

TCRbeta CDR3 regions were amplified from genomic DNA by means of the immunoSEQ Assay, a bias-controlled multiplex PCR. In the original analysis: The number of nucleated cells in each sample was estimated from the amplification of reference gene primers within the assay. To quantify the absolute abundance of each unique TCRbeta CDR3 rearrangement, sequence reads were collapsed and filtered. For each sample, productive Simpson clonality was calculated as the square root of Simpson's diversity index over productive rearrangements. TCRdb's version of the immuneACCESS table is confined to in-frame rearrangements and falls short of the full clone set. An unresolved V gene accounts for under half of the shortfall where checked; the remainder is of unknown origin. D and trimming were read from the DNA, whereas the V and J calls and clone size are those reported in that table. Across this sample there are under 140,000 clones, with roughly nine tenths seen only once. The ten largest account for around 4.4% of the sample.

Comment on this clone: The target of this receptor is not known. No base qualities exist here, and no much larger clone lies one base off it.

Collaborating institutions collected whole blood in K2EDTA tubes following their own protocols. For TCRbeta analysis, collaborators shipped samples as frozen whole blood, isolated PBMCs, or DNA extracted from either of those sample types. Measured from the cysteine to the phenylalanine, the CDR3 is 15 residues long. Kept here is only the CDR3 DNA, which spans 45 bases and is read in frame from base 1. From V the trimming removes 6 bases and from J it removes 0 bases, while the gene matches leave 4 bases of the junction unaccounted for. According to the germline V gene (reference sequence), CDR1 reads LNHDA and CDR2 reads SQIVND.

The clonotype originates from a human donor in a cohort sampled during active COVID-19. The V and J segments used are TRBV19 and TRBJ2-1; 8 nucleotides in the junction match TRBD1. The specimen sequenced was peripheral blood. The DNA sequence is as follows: TGTGCCAGTAGGCCGGACAGGGTCTCCTACAATGAGCAGTTCTTC. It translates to CASRPDRVSYNEQFF.